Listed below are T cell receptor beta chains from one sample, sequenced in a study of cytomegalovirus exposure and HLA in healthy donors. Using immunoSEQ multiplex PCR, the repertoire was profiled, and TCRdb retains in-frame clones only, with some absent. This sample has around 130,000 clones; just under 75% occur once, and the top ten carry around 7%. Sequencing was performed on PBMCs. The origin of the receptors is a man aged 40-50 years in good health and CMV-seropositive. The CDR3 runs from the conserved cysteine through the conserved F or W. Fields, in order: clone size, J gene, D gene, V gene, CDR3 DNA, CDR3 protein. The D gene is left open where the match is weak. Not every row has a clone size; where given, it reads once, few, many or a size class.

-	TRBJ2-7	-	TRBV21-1	TGTGCCAGCAGCGCCCCTCGACTAGCGGGCATCTCCTACGAGCAGTACTTC	CASSAPRLAGISYEQYF
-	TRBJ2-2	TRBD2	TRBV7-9	TGTGCCAGCAGCTTGGGGACTAGCGGGAGGTCCGGGGAGCTGTTTTTT	CASSLGTSGRSGELFF
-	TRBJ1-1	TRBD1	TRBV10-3	TGTGCCATCAGTGGGATACAGGGGGCTGACACTGAAGCTTTCTTT	CAISGIQGADTEAFF
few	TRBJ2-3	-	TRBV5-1	TGCGCCAGCAGCTCTATGGACAGATGGGGCACAGATACGCAGTATTTT	CASSSMDRWGTDTQYF
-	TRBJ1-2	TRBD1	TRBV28	TGTGCCAGCAGTTTATTTACTGGACAGGGCGATGGCTACACCTTC	CASSLFTGQGDGYTF
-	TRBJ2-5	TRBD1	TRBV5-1	TGCGCCAGCAGCTACACCCTACAGGGGGCGAGGCAAGAGACCCAGTACTTC	CASSYTLQGARQETQYF
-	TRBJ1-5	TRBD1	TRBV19	TGTGCCAGTAGTATCGGGACAGGAAATCAGCCCCAGCATTTT	CASSIGTGNQPQHF
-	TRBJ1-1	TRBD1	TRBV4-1	TGCGCCAGCAGCCCGAGGGGGCGGTTTGAAGCTTTCTTT	CASSPRGRFEAFF
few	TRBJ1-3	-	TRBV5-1	TGCGCCAGCAGCGGCGGGGGAGGAAACACCATATATTTT	CASSGGGGNTIYF
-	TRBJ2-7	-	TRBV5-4	TGTGCCAGCAGCTCCGACTCTTCGGGACTTCGGGAGCAGTACTTC	CASSSDSSGLREQYF
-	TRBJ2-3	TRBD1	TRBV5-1	TGCGCCAGCAGCTTGGGTGAGGGGGCATTTATTACGATGGGCTCGCAGTATTTT	CASSLGEGAFITMGSQYF
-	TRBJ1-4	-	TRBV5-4	TGTGCCAGCAGCTTTGGCGAAAAACTGTTTTTT	CASSFGEKLFF
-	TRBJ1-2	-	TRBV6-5	TGTGCCAGCAGTTACTCGCCGGGATTCCCAACCTATGGCTACACCTTC	CASSYSPGFPTYGYTF